This T cell receptor beta chain was sequenced in a study of Graves' ophthalmopathy and Graves' hyperthyroidism. TCR beta CDR3 amplification used RNA transcripts. Second-round multiplex PCR came after a first-round RT-PCR that employed HTBI primers. TCRdb processed the multiplex PCR reads anew with MiXCR; each CDR3 protein has one entry. The data contain roughly 60,000 distinct CDR3 sequences, approximately 52% of them singletons. Points from the study as a whole: The blood repertoire also included most expanded thyroid clonotypes above 0.001 frequency.

The CDR3 length is 16 residues. Germline assignment: CDR1 SGHAT and CDR2 FQNNGV. The ends were cut back, 1 base at V and 6 bases at J, with 16 bases in the middle. This clonotype was seen ten or more times. Its antigen is unknown. Sequenced input: peripheral blood. The gene calls are TRBV11-2 and TRBJ1-5, with D possibly matching TRBD1 (5 bases). This receptor was taken from an adult woman with Graves' ophthalmopathy. CDR3 nucleotide sequence: TGTGCCAGCAGCTTAGGGACCACTTCGGGGGGTCAGCCCCAGCATTTT. This gives the protein CASSLGTTSGGQPQHF.